The 18 T cell receptor beta chains below were found in one sample sequenced in a study of T cell changes during pregnancy in multiple sclerosis. Profiling relied on immunoSEQ multiplex PCR, and the TCRdb table lists in-frame clones only, not all of them. The sample yields 38,000 or so clones, approximately 90% seen once. This specimen was CD4+ T cells from peripheral blood mononuclear cells, taken in the second trimester of pregnancy. These receptors were collected from a female donor in good health, enrolled as a control in a pregnancy study.

The chain has TRBV7-9 and TRBJ2-2; 8 bases line up with TRBD2. Germline CDR1 SEHNR, CDR2 FQNEAQ (reference sequence). V gave up 5 bases and J gave up 6 bases; unmatched junction bases: 5. The CDR3 contains 14 residues. CDR3 DNA: TGTGCCAGCAGCCGGGGGGGGAGCGCCGGGGAGCTGTTTTTT. Its protein product is CASSRGGSAGELFF.

The V call is TRBV19, the J call TRBJ1-4; weak D call: TRBD1 (5 bases). CDR1 and CDR2 from the germline V gene are LNHDA and SQIVND (reference sequence). The CDR3 length is 14 residues. Trimming left V 6 bases short and J 3 bases short, with 11 bases between. The CDR3 is CASRTTVSNEKLFF. Written as DNA, the CDR3 is TGTGCCAGTAGAACGACAGTATCTAATGAAAAACTGTTTTTT.

The chain joins TRBV7-2 to TRBJ1-2, with D tentatively TRBD1 (6 bases). Trimming left V 5 bases short and J 1 base short, with 11 bases between. The CDR3 totals 14 residues. The germline V gene encodes CDR1 SGHTA and CDR2 FQGNSA. The CDR3 DNA sequence: TGTGCCAGCAGCCCGAGGACAGTTAACTATGGCTACACCTTC. Protein: CASSPRTVNYGYTF.

The chain is built from TRBV5-4 and TRBJ2-3; possible D gene TRBD2, 6 bases. V lost 0 bases and J lost 0, with 8 bases in between. The CDR3 runs to 15 residues. In germline, CDR1 is SGHNT, CDR2 YYREEE (reference sequence). This CDR3 reads CASSLASGSTDTQYF. In DNA, the CDR3 is TGTGCCAGCAGCTTGGCGAGCGGGAGCACAGATACGCAGTATTTT.

This clone has only one observation. The CDR3 here is CASSIGTGLGANVLTF. The DNA for the CDR3 is TGTGCCAGTAGTATAGGGACAGGGTTAGGGGCCAACGTCCTGACTTTC. The chain has TRBV19 and TRBJ2-6; 8 nucleotides agree with TRBD1. The CDR3 spans 16 residues. Trimming removed 1 base from V and 4 bases from J; junction bases left unmatched: 3. The V gene's germline CDR1 is LNHDA and CDR2 SQIVND (reference sequence).

The chain is built from TRBV7-9 and TRBJ2-2; 10 bases are shared with TRBD1. V shed 0 bases and J 3 bases; nucleotides not matched to a gene: 10. The CDR3 contains 19 residues. Per the germline V gene, CDR1 is SEHNR and CDR2 is FQNEAQ (reference sequence). CDR3 nucleotides: TGTGCCAGCAGCTTAGCGCTTAGACAGGGGGCGCCGTACACCGGGGAGCTGTTTTTT. It encodes CASSLALRQGAPYTGELFF.

The J gene is TRBJ2-1, the V gene TRBV12-5; perhaps TRBD2 as D (5 bases). CDR3 length: 13 amino acids. Between the trimmed V and J ends, which lost 6 bases and 7 bases, there was a span of 13 bases. The germline V gene encodes CDR1 LGHNT and CDR2 FRNRAP. The CDR3 spells CASGPATSNEQFF. DNA of the CDR3: TGTGCTAGTGGCCCGGCTACTAGTAATGAGCAGTTCTTC.

The V call is TRBV27, the J call TRBJ1-1, with a weak D call TRBD1 (6 bases). Trimming cost V 7 bases and J 1 base, with 16 bases left between them. In germline, CDR1 is MNHEY, CDR2 SMNVEV (reference sequence). The CDR3 sequence is 15 residues long. CDR3 in amino acids: CASNGPGQPNTEAFF. Written as DNA, the CDR3 is TGTGCCAGCAACGGCCCTGGACAGCCGAACACTGAAGCTTTCTTT.

V usage is TRBV6-5 and J usage is TRBJ1-2, with TRBD1 as a possible D gene (6 bases). Trimming pared 2 bases from V and 9 bases from J, leaving 19 bases between. CDR1 and CDR2 from the germline V gene are MNHEY and SVGAGI. This CDR3 spans 15 amino acids. The CDR3 reads CASSYGFTQGFSYTF. As DNA, the CDR3 is TGTGCCAGCAGTTACGGATTTACACAGGGCTTTAGCTACACCTTC.

The chain employs TRBV30 and TRBJ2-3, with D tentatively TRBD1 (6 bases). This CDR3 comprises 14 residues. The germline V gene has CDR1 GTSNPN and CDR2 SVGIG (reference sequence). Trimming removed 4 bases at V and 1 base at J, with 12 bases between. CDR3 amino acids: CAWTLGGRTDTQYF. The CDR3 DNA sequence: TGTGCCTGGACTTTAGGGGGACGCACAGATACGCAGTATTTT.

This chain links TRBV4-3 with TRBJ2-7; the match to TRBD1 covers 7 bases. This CDR3 is 18 amino acids long. In germline, CDR1 is LGHNA, CDR2 YSLEER. V lost 3 bases, J lost 6 bases, and 20 bases stayed unmatched. The chain's CDR3 is CASSQSPGQRSLYAEQYF. The CDR3 DNA follows: TGCGCCAGCAGCCAGAGCCCGGGACAGAGGTCTCTTTACGCCGAGCAGTACTTC.

This clone was found once. This chain links TRBV28 with TRBJ2-1; TRBD1 agrees at 7 bases. J was trimmed by 10 bases and V by 5 bases; bases with no gene match: 8. Germline V gives CDR1 MDHEN, CDR2 SYDVKM. The CDR3 spans 13 residues. CDR3 nucleotides: TGTGCCAGCAGTCTGCGGACAGGTGACGAGCAGTTCTTC. It specifies CASSLRTGDEQFF.

This clone was observed a handful of times. V and J are TRBV5-8 and TRBJ1-2; D not certain. From germline, CDR1 is SGHTS and CDR2 YDEGEE. The V gene lost 4 bases and the J gene lost 4 bases, with 11 bases spanning the gap. CDR3 length: 13 residues. DNA of the CDR3: TGTGCCAGCAGCCGGGATGCCACCTATGGCTACACCTTC. As protein: CASSRDATYGYTF.

The chain has TRBV7-2 and TRBJ2-2, with 11 bases aligning to TRBD2. The germline CDR1 and CDR2 sequences are SGHTA and FQGNSA. The CDR3 is 17 amino acids. V lost 1 base to trimming and J lost 4 bases; unmatched junction nucleotides: 5. The CDR3 loop is CASSLGLLAGGTGELFF. CDR3 coding DNA: TGTGCCAGCAGCTTAGGTTTGCTAGCGGGGGGCACCGGGGAGCTGTTTTTT. Full variable domain (remainder filled in from reference TRBV7-2 and TRBJ2-2): GAGVSQSPSNKVTEKGKDVELRCDPISGHTALYWYRQSLGQGLEFLIYFQGNSAPDKSGLPSDRFSAERTGGSVSTLTIQRTQQEDSAVYLCASSLGLLAGGTGELFFGEGSRLTVL.

The chain couples TRBV5-6 to TRBJ1-4, with 8 positions matching TRBD1. The CDR3 is 15 residues long. Germline V gene lookup returns CDR1 SGHDT and CDR2 YYEEEE. Trimming at V came to 7 bases and at J to 2 bases, leaving 7 bases not matched to a gene. The CDR3 is CASSRRTGTNEKLFF. For the CDR3, the DNA is TGTGCCAGCTCCCGAAGGACAGGGACTAATGAAAAACTGTTTTTT.

The chain recombines TRBV4-2 with TRBJ2-1, with unresolved D. Germline V gives CDR1 LGHNA, CDR2 YNFKEQ. This CDR3 comprises 13 residues. The V gene lost 5 bases and the J gene lost 6 bases, with 11 bases spanning the gap. CDR3 coding DNA: TGTGCCAGCAGCACCTTCAGTGCCAATGAGCAGTTCTTC. Its translation: CASSTFSANEQFF.

The chain links TRBV18 to TRBJ1-2; perhaps TRBD1 as D (5 bases). Looked up from germline, CDR1 is KGHSH and CDR2 is LQKENI. V shed 3 bases and J shed 8 bases, with 16 bases lying between them. The CDR3 has 14 amino acids. In DNA form, the CDR3 reads TGTGCCAGCTCACCTTGGGGCTTCGGCTGGGGCTACACCTTC. Its translation: CASSPWGFGWGYTF.

This chain links TRBV4-3 with TRBJ2-3; weak D call: TRBD1 (7 bases). The CDR3 spans 14 residues. Trimming removed 5 bases at V and 6 bases at J, with 15 bases between. Germline CDR1 is LGHNA and CDR2 is YSLEER. CDR3 protein: CASSSTGRSDTQYF. CDR3 DNA: TGCGCCAGCAGCTCGACAGGGAGGTCCGATACGCAGTATTTT.